The rows below give T cell receptor beta chains drawn from one sample of a study of OX40 agonist ivuxolimab in advanced cancers. Using immunoSEQ multiplex PCR, the repertoire was profiled, and TCRdb retains in-frame clones only, with some absent. The data show approximately 60,000 clones, about 89% seen once. The sample in question was CD4+ or CD8+ T cells sorted from blood, obtained in a trial of the OX40 agonist ivuxolimab. These receptors were obtained from an adult with an advanced solid tumor such as melanoma, head and neck, liver or kidney cancer. Each CDR3 is given with its conserved first and last residue. A D gene is named only where the DNA matches it firmly. A row's size may be missing; if present it is once, few, many or a size class.

D,V,size,J,DNA,CDR3
TRBD2,TRBV7-3,-,TRBJ2-3,TGTGCCAGCAGCCAGGGACTAGCGGGGGCAGATACGCAGTATTTT,CASSQGLAGADTQYF
-,TRBV20-1,-,TRBJ2-3,TGCAGTGGGGAAAGACCAGATACGCAGTATTTT,CSGERPDTQYF
TRBD1,TRBV7-8,-,TRBJ1-3,TGTGCCAGCAGCCTAAACCCGGGACAGGGGATAAGTGGAAACACCATATATTTT,CASSLNPGQGISGNTIYF
-,TRBV7-9,-,TRBJ2-7,TGTGCCAGCAGCTTATCGGGCACGAACGAGCAGTACTTC,CASSLSGTNEQYF
-,TRBV7-3,-,TRBJ2-3,TGTGCCAGCAGCCGGTACTCTAGCACAGATACGCAGTATTTT,CASSRYSSTDTQYF
-,TRBV28,few,TRBJ1-2,TGTGCCAGCAGTCCGGGTAAAAACTATGGCTACACCTTC,CASSPGKNYGYTF
TRBD1,TRBV7-9,-,TRBJ2-3,TGTGCCAGCAGTCCCGGCGGGACAGGGACGTATTTT,CASSPGGTGTYF
-,TRBV28,-,TRBJ2-1,TGTGCCAGCAGTTTAGTACCATCCTACAATGAGCAGTTCTTC,CASSLVPSYNEQFF
-,TRBV6-1,-,TRBJ1-4,TGTGCCAGCAGTGGGGGCGGCTACTATGAAAAACTGTTTTTT,CASSGGGYYEKLFF
TRBD2,TRBV27,-,TRBJ2-3,TGTGCCAGCAGTACGGGACTAGCGGGGGTGTCCACAGATACGCAGTATTTT,CASSTGLAGVSTDTQYF
TRBD1,TRBV9,-,TRBJ1-5,TGTGCCAGCAGCGCGGGACCGGGACAGAGCAATCAGCCCCAGCATTTT,CASSAGPGQSNQPQHF
TRBD1,TRBV10-2,-,TRBJ1-1,TGCGCCAGCGCCCTGATTAAGGGGGCCGAGACAGGGAGGACTGAAGCTTTCTTT,CASALIKGAETGRTEAFF
-,TRBV7-9,-,TRBJ2-1,TGTGCCAGCAGTTTAGCCTACAATGAGCAGTTCTTC,CASSLAYNEQFF
-,TRBV29-1,-,TRBJ2-3,TGCAGCGGGGCGGTGGCAGATACGCAGTATTTT,CSGAVADTQYF
TRBD2,TRBV5-1,-,TRBJ2-3,TGCGCCAGCAAATTACTAGCGGGCACAGATACGCAGTATTTT,CASKLLAGTDTQYF
TRBD2,TRBV15,few,TRBJ2-1,TGTGCCACCAGCCGCGGACTAGCGGGCGGAGGGCAGTTCTTC,CATSRGLAGGGQFF
TRBD2,TRBV5-1,-,TRBJ2-3,TGCGCCAGCAGCTCGTCTAGCGGGAGGGCGGAGACTAGCACAGATACGCAGTATTTT,CASSSSSGRAETSTDTQYF
-,TRBV19,-,TRBJ2-1,TGTGCCAGTAGTGCGGGTTATCCTGAGCAGTTCTTC,CASSAGYPEQFF
TRBD1,TRBV28,-,TRBJ1-1,TGTGCCAGCAGTTTCCCTCCAGGGGGCGCGAACACTGAAGCTTTCTTT,CASSFPPGGANTEAFF
TRBD1,TRBV29-1,-,TRBJ2-1,TGCAGCGTGGGGGACAGGGGGAATGAGCAGTTCTTC,CSVGDRGNEQFF
TRBD1,TRBV28,-,TRBJ2-4,TGTGCCAGCAGACCTCCGGGACAGGGAAACATTCAGTACTTC,CASRPPGQGNIQYF
TRBD1,TRBV2,-,TRBJ1-1,TGTGCCAGCACCTGGGGGAGGGGGCCCCCTGAAGCTTTCTTT,CASTWGRGPPEAFF
-,TRBV20-1,-,TRBJ1-2,TGCAGTGCTAGGGGGGGTTACGGCTACACCTTC,CSARGGYGYTF
-,TRBV5-1,-,TRBJ2-1,TGCGCCAGCAGCCCGACTAGCTCCTACAATGAGCAGTTCTTC,CASSPTSSYNEQFF
-,TRBV28,-,TRBJ1-1,TGTGCCAGCACCCTATACACAGGGCTGGGGTTAAACACTGAAGCTTTCTTT,CASTLYTGLGLNTEAFF
-,TRBV5-1,once,TRBJ1-1,TGCGCCAGCTACAGGGATATGAACACTGAAGCTTTCTTT,CASYRDMNTEAFF
-,TRBV30,-,TRBJ2-3,TGTGCCTGGAGTGTAGATCGGGGGCGAGGGCAGTATTTT,CAWSVDRGRGQYF
TRBD1,TRBV27,-,TRBJ1-1,TGTGCCAGCAGTCAAACCGGGACAGGGGCGACTGAAGCTTTCTTT,CASSQTGTGATEAFF
TRBD1,TRBV28,-,TRBJ2-7,TGTGCCAGCAGTACACCCCCGGGACAGGGGTACTTC,CASSTPPGQGYF
TRBD2,TRBV27,-,TRBJ2-1,TGTGCCAGCAGTTTAGTGACTAGCGGGAGCAGGAATGAGCAGTTCTTC,CASSLVTSGSRNEQFF
TRBD2,TRBV19,-,TRBJ2-1,TGTGCCAGTAGTATGCAGCGGGAGGACAATGAGCAGTTCTTC,CASSMQREDNEQFF
TRBD1,TRBV9,-,TRBJ1-2,TGTGCCAGCAGCGTAGGACAGGGAGCCATCTCCCTCGGCTACACCTTC,CASSVGQGAISLGYTF
-,TRBV28,-,TRBJ1-2,TGTGCCAGCAGTTTATACCCCCCTTCCAATGGCTACACCTTC,CASSLYPPSNGYTF
-,TRBV9,-,TRBJ1-2,TGTGCCAGCAGCTTTACGACGGATAACTATGGCTACACCTTC,CASSFTTDNYGYTF
TRBD2,TRBV5-3,-,TRBJ2-1,TGTGCCAGAAGCTTGTCGGGGGAGGGCCTCGGTAATGAGCAGTTCTTC,CARSLSGEGLGNEQFF
TRBD1,TRBV5-6,-,TRBJ2-1,TGTGCCAGCAGCTTGTTCCAGGGGGCTAGGTACAATGAGCAGTTCTTC,CASSLFQGARYNEQFF
-,TRBV11-2,once,TRBJ2-3,TGTGCCAGCAGCGGGGGCACAGATACGCAGTATTTT,CASSGGTDTQYF